One T cell receptor beta chain is described in this entry. The antigen is unknown. PCR used 60 Vbeta primers and 13 Jbeta primers. This table comes from immunoSEQ multiplex PCR, and its TCRdb copy is limited to in-frame clones, with some not included. The sample yields fewer than 150,000 clones, about 80% seen once. The record originates from a study of cytomegalovirus exposure and HLA in healthy donors. Germline CDR1 reads SGHTA; CDR2 reads FQGTGA. The V gene end was trimmed by 5 bases and the J gene end by 6 bases; junction bases not matched to a gene: 11. The CDR3 loop spans 15 amino acids. Each of the donors was a healthy bone marrow donor. Study conclusions and caveats: A missense variant in DCLRE1C was later tied to TCR beta V- and J-gene trimming. A later analysis found TCR association rates differed by HLA locus, highest for DRB1 and lowest for HLA-C.

Input material: PBMCs. This rearrangement joins TRBV7-3 to TRBJ2-7; 9 nucleotides agree with TRBD2. The receptor was isolated from a man aged 40-49 years in good health and CMV-seropositive. CDR3 nucleotides: TGTGCCAGCAGCCCAAAAATCGGACTAGCGTGCGAGCAGTACTTC. Its translation is CASSPKIGLACEQYF.